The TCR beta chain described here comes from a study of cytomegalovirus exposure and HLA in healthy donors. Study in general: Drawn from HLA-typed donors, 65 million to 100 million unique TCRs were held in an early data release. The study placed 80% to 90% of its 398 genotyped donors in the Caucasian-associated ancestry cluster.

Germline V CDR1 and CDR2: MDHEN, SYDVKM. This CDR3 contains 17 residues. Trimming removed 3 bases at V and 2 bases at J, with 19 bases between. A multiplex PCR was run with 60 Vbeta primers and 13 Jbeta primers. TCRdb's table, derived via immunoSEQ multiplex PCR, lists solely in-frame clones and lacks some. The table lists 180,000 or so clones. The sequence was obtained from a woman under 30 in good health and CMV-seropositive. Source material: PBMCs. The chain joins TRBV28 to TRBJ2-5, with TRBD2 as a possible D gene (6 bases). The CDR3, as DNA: TGTGCCAGCAGTTTTGGGACCACTAGCTCTGGGCAAGAGACCCAGTACTTC. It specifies CASSFGTTSSGQETQYF.